One sample yielded the 29 T cell receptor beta chains listed below, sequenced in a study of T cells in Graves' hyperthyroidism and ophthalmopathy. TCR beta CDR3 regions were amplified from RNA transcripts. The TCR CDR3 first-round RT-PCR relied on the HTBI primer set. Via MiXCR, TCRdb re-called the multiplex PCR reads, giving one row per CDR3 protein. The table shows 610,000 or so distinct CDR3 sequences, with just over 45% occurring only once. Sequenced material: peripheral blood or thyroid tissue (not recorded which). The receptors here all came from a woman under 30 with Graves' hyperthyroidism.

This clonotype was detected ten times or more. DNA of the CDR3: TGTGCCAGCAGCGAACCTAACACTGAAGCTTTCTTT. This codes for CASSEPNTEAFF. The chain joins TRBV2 to TRBJ1-1; D gene unclear. The germline gives CDR1 SNHLY, CDR2 FYNNEI. Trimming left V 6 bases short and J 2 bases short, with 7 bases between. This CDR3 comprises 12 residues.

This clonotype has a single count. This chain connects TRBV12-3 or TRBV12-4 to TRBJ1-5; 9 bases match TRBD1. The CDR3 totals 16 residues. V trimming: 5 bases; J trimming: 2 bases; junction bases outside the gene matches: 7. The CDR3 DNA sequence: TGTGCCAGCAGTGCGGGACAGGGTGACGGCAATCAGCCCCAGCATTTT. Translated: CASSAGQGDGNQPQHF.

This clonotype was detected many times. The chain carries TRBV12-3 or TRBV12-4 and TRBJ2-5; TRBD1 matches at 9 bases. The CDR3 runs 17 residues. Trimming cost V 1 base and J 2 bases; bases outside gene matches: 8. The CDR3 DNA follows: TGTGCCAGCAGTTTAGAGGGGGACAGGGTTGGGCAAGAGACCCAGTACTTC. It yields the protein CASSLEGDRVGQETQYF.

Remarks on this clonotype: Given the absence of the conserved phenylalanine or tryptophan at the CDR3 end, a read error is likely. This chain links TRBV7-3 with TRBJ1-2; 7 positions agree with TRBD1. Germline V gene data show CDR1 as SGHTA and CDR2 as FQGTGA. The CDR3 runs to 13 residues. The V gene end was trimmed by 4 bases and the J gene end by 8 bases; junction bases not matched to a gene: 7. As DNA, the CDR3 is TGTGCCAGCAGCTCCCTAGGGGGCAGGGGCTACACCCTC. Translated: CASSSLGGRGYTL.

This clonotype was recorded many times. The V call is TRBV20-1, the J call TRBJ1-1; unclear D gene. The CDR3 has 17 residues. In germline, CDR1 is DFQATT, CDR2 SNEGSKA (reference sequence). Trimming removed 0 bases from V and 0 bases from J, with 17 bases in between. The CDR3 spells CSARDYLQPSMNTEAFF. DNA for the CDR3: TGCAGTGCTAGAGATTATTTGCAGCCCTCAATGAACACTGAAGCTTTCTTT.

This clonotype was counted ten times or more. The J gene is TRBJ1-5, the V gene TRBV10-3; D possibly corresponds to TRBD1 (5 bases). The CDR3 is made up of 14 amino acids. Germline V gene sequence: CDR1 ENHRY, CDR2 SYGVKD. DNA for the CDR3: TGTACCACCAGACGACAGTTTAGCAATCAGCCCCAGCATTTT. It yields the protein CTTRRQFSNQPQHF.

The genes are TRBV5-6 and TRBJ1-2; D gene unclear. Between the trimmed V and J ends, which lost 3 bases and 12 bases, there was a span of 15 bases. Germline loops: CDR1 SGHDT, CDR2 YYEEEE. This CDR3 is built from 12 residues. The CDR3 coding sequence is TGTGCCAGCAGCTCCGGAGACAACGGAAACACCTTC. Amino acid sequence: CASSSGDNGNTF. Drawing the rest from reference TRBV5-6 and TRBJ1-2, the complete variable domain is DAGVTQSPTHLIKTRGQQVTLRCSPKSGHDTVSWYQQALGQGPQFIFQYYEEEERQRGNFPDRFSGHQFPNYSSELNVNALLLGDSALYLCASSSGDNGNTFGSGTRLTVV.

The chain carries TRBV20-1 and TRBJ2-4, with 7 bases fitting TRBD2. The trim removed 0 bases at V and 4 bases at J, leaving 9 bases unmatched. The CDR3 contains 16 residues. Per germline, CDR1 DFQATT and CDR2 SNEGSKA (reference sequence). CDR3 nucleotides: TGCAGTGCTAGAGATCATATGGCTAGCGGAAAAAACATTCAGTACTTC. It translates to CSARDHMASGKNIQYF.

The genes are TRBV29-1 and TRBJ1-5, with 9 nucleotides matching TRBD1. The V segment lost 8 bases and the J segment 0 bases; nucleotides outside the gene matches: 5. The CDR3 runs to 14 residues. Germline V gene data show CDR1 as SQVTM and CDR2 as ANQGSEA. Here the CDR3 reads CSSWTGVSNQPQHF. For the CDR3, the DNA is TGCAGCAGTTGGACAGGGGTTAGCAATCAGCCCCAGCATTTT.

This clonotype was seen many times. The V gene is TRBV5-8, the J gene TRBJ2-5, with 8 bases fitting TRBD2. Trimming cost V 4 bases and J 5 bases; bases outside gene matches: 7. The CDR3 is 14 residues long. Germline loops: CDR1 SGHTS, CDR2 YDEGEE. The CDR3 DNA follows: TGTGCCAGCAGCGCGGGACTAGTTAGCGAGACCCAGTACTTC. The encoded protein is CASSAGLVSETQYF.

This clonotype has just a few counts. The chain recombines TRBV12-5 with TRBJ1-2, with D perhaps TRBD1 (6 bases). The V gene lost 2 bases and the J gene lost 0 bases, with 16 bases spanning the gap. Germline CDR1 is LGHNT and CDR2 is FRNRAP. This CDR3 region has 17 residues. CDR3 protein: CASGLSPGATANYGYTF. As DNA, the CDR3 is TGTGCTAGTGGTTTGTCTCCAGGGGCGACAGCTAACTATGGCTACACCTTC.

This clonotype was seen a handful of times. This chain uses TRBV27 with TRBJ1-1, with 8 bases identical to TRBD1. The germline CDR1 and CDR2 sequences are MNHEY and SMNVEV (reference sequence). V shed 0 bases and J 11 bases; nucleotides not matched to a gene: 8. The CDR3 sequence is 14 residues long. As DNA, the CDR3 is TGTGCCAGCAGTTTATCATCCAGGGGGCTTAGGGCTTTCTTT. Translated: CASSLSSRGLRAFF.

This clonotype was counted many times. The chain is built from TRBV7-2 and TRBJ1-5, with no clear D. Per germline, CDR1 SGHTA and CDR2 FQGNSA. The CDR3 extends over 14 amino acids. Trimming took off 3 bases at V and 2 bases at J, with 8 bases between the two ends. This chain's CDR3 is CASSLEIRNQPQHF. CDR3 coding DNA: TGTGCCAGCAGCTTGGAGATTCGCAATCAGCCCCAGCATTTT.

This chain joins TRBV7-9 and TRBJ2-3; 7 bases line up with TRBD2. This CDR3 region has 16 residues. V shed 1 base and J 2 bases; nucleotides not matched to a gene: 6. Germline CDR1 and CDR2: SEHNR and FQNEAQ (reference sequence). The CDR3 nucleotides read TGTGCCAGCAGCTTAGTGGGGCTAGCGGACACAGATACGCAGTATTTT. Its translation: CASSLVGLADTDTQYF.

The chain carries TRBV2 and TRBJ1-2, with no clear D. The CDR3 runs to 14 residues. Germline CDR1 and CDR2: SNHLY and FYNNEI. The V and J ends lost 6 bases and 8 bases respectively, with 19 bases between them. The CDR3 loop is CASSRGEGRHGYTF. The CDR3, as DNA: TGTGCCAGCAGCCGAGGAGAGGGAAGGCACGGCTACACCTTC.

This clonotype showed up just a few times. This chain connects TRBV13 to TRBJ2-7; D may be TRBD2 (5 bases). Trimming took 6 bases from V and 4 from J, leaving 16 bases between them. The CDR3 sequence is 14 residues long. Germline V lookup: CDR1 PRHDT, CDR2 FYEKMQ (reference sequence). The CDR3 nucleotides are TGTGCCAGCAGTTCATCCGGGGTTCTTTACGAGCAGTACTTC. It codes for CASSSSGVLYEQYF.

The CDR3 DNA reads TGTGCCTGCAATCCGGGACAGAACACTGAAGCTTTCTTT. Translation: CACNPGQNTEAFF. The chain employs TRBV5-5 and TRBJ1-1, with a tentative D call TRBD1 (6 bases). The V gene's germline CDR1 is SGHKS and CDR2 YYEKEE (reference sequence). This CDR3 comprises 13 residues. The V gene lost 10 bases and the J gene lost 1 base, with 14 bases spanning the gap.

This clonotype was seen ten or more times. This chain connects TRBV20-1 to TRBJ1-1; 7 nucleotides align to TRBD1. The junction had 3 bases not matched to a gene; V was cut back by 2 bases and J by 0 bases. Germline CDR1 reads DFQATT; CDR2 reads SNEGSKA (reference sequence). This CDR3 is built from 14 residues. Here the CDR3 DNA reads TGCAGTGCTAGACAGGGACAGATGAACACTGAAGCTTTCTTT. This sequence encodes CSARQGQMNTEAFF.

This clonotype was found a few times. CDR3 protein: CASSDSPGNTIYF. As DNA, the CDR3 is TGTGCCAGCAGCGACAGTCCCGGAAACACCATATATTTT. This sequence joins TRBV7-3 and TRBJ1-3; weak D call: TRBD1 (5 bases). The V and J ends lost 5 bases and 4 bases respectively, with 9 bases between them. CDR1 is SGHTA and CDR2 is FQGTGA in the germline V gene. The CDR3 extends over 13 amino acids. Filled out from reference TRBV7-3 and TRBJ1-3, the complete variable domain reads GAGVSQTPSNKVTEKGKYVELRCDPISGHTALYWYRQSLGQGPEFLIYFQGTGAADDSGLPNDRFFAVRPEGSVSTLKIQRTERGDSAVYLCASSDSPGNTIYFGEGSWLTVV.

This clonotype was recorded many times. The chain has TRBV15 and TRBJ1-6; possible D gene TRBD1, 5 bases. Trimming removed 0 bases from V and 7 bases from J, with 10 bases in between. The CDR3 is 15 amino acids. The germline gives CDR1 LNHNV, CDR2 YYDKDF (reference sequence). CDR3 protein: CATSREGVGNSPLHF. The CDR3 nucleotides are TGTGCCACCAGCAGAGAAGGGGTTGGCAATTCACCCCTCCACTTT.

This clonotype was found many times. The rearrangement links TRBV20-1 to TRBJ1-3; D gene uncertain. V lost 0 bases and J lost 1, with 7 bases in between. Germline V lookup: CDR1 DFQATT, CDR2 SNEGSKA (reference sequence). The CDR3 is 14 amino acids. CDR3 in amino acids: CSARDQASGNTIYF. Written as DNA, the CDR3 is TGCAGTGCTAGAGATCAGGCGTCTGGAAACACCATATATTTT.

This clonotype has ten or more counts. V and J are TRBV11-2 and TRBJ1-2; D unclear. This CDR3 has 12 amino acids. V lost 3 bases to trimming and J lost 6 bases, with 8 bases between them. Germline CDR1 is SGHAT and CDR2 is FQNNGV. DNA of the CDR3: TGTGCCAGCAGCTTGCCCGGGGATGGCTACACCTTC. As protein: CASSLPGDGYTF.

This rearrangement joins TRBV25-1 to TRBJ2-5, with 13 bases lining up with TRBD2. Per the germline V gene, CDR1 is MGHDK and CDR2 is SYGVNS. This CDR3 spans 15 amino acids. CDR3 amino acids: CARDPGLAGPLSQYF. The CDR3 DNA sequence: TGTGCTAGAGATCCGGGACTAGCGGGGCCTCTCAGCCAGTACTTC.

This clonotype was seen more than once but under ten times. The chain links TRBV5-6 to TRBJ2-2, with 7 bases that match TRBD1. J was trimmed by 3 bases and V by 0 bases; bases with no gene match: 5. There are 16 residues in the CDR3. CDR1 is SGHDT, CDR2 YYEEEE, per germline. CDR3 region: CASSLGGGAYTGELFF. The CDR3 DNA reads TGTGCCAGCAGCTTGGGAGGGGGCGCATACACCGGGGAGCTGTTTTTT.

Concerning this clonotype: The DNA is left out, because the CDR3 cannot be placed on it with certainty; the CDR3 is given as TCRdb lists it. The chain uses TRBV7-3 and TRBJ2-2; the D call in the table, TRBD2, was not verified against the DNA. Germline V gives CDR1 SGHTA, CDR2 FQGTGA. The CDR3 is 24 amino acids in total, end residues counted. The CDR3: CASSEGLADTQYFGPGTRLLVLFF.

This clonotype turned up a few times. This chain uses TRBV25-1 with TRBJ2-5, with 10 bases identical to TRBD2. The V and J ends lost 3 bases and 5 bases, in that order; junction bases with no gene match: 9. The germline gives CDR1 MGHDK, CDR2 SYGVNS. CDR3 size: 16 residues. The CDR3 region has the DNA TGTGCCAGCAGTGAGAAGCTAGCGGGAGTAGGGGAGACCCAGTACTTC. This translates into CASSEKLAGVGETQYF.

At least ten counts were recorded for this clonotype. The chain employs TRBV29-1 and TRBJ2-7, with 14 bases aligning to TRBD2. From germline, CDR1 is SQVTM and CDR2 ANQGSEA. CDR3 length equals 16 residues. V shed 4 bases and J 1 base; nucleotides not matched to a gene: 6. CDR3 DNA: TGCAGCGTTGGGGGACTAGCGGGAGCGACATCCTACGAGCAGTACTTC. It codes for CSVGGLAGATSYEQYF.

This clonotype was seen repeatedly, ten times or more. The rearrangement links TRBV29-1 to TRBJ1-2; D is uncertain. The V end was cut by 3 bases, the J end by 5 bases, with 13 bases between. The CDR3 is 13 amino acids. CDR1 is SQVTM, CDR2 ANQGSEA, per germline. DNA of the CDR3: TGCAGCGTTGAGGAAGCTTTAGGGTATGGCTACACCTTC. Translating gives CSVEEALGYGYTF. The entire variable domain, with the rest obtained from reference TRBV29-1 and TRBJ1-2, is as follows: SAVISQKPSRDICQRGTSLTIQCQVDSQVTMMFWYRQQPGQSLTLIATANQGSEATYESGFVIDKFPISRPNLTFSTLTVSNMSPEDSSIYLCSVEEALGYGYTFGSGTRLTVV.

This clonotype was recorded once. The CDR3 does not close with the conserved phenylalanine or tryptophan, likely indicating a read error. Here the CDR3 DNA reads TGTGCCAGCAGCCAGGGACAGGCGATAAACACTGAAGCTTTCCTT. It translates to CASSQGQAINTEAFL. The chain recombines TRBV7-9 with TRBJ1-1; TRBD1 aligns across 8 bases. J gave up 2 bases and V 5 bases, and 7 bases lay outside the gene matches. Looked up from germline, CDR1 is SEHNR and CDR2 is FQNEAQ (reference sequence). The CDR3 contains 15 residues.